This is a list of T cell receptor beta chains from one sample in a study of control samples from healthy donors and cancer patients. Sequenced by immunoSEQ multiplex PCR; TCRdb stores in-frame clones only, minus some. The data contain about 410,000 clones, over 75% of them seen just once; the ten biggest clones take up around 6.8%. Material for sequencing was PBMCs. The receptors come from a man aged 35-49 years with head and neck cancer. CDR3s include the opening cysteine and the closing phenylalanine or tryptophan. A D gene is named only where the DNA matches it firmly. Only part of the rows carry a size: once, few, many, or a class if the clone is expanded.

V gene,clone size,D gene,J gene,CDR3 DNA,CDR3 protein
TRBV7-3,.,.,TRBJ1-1,TGTGCCAGCAGCTTAAGGGCCAGGGATACGGCAGCTTTCTTT,CASSLRARDTAAFF
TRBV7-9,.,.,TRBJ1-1,TGTGCCAGCAGCTTTCCCTTCGGAGGGATCATGAACACTGAAGCTTTCTTT,CASSFPFGGIMNTEAFF
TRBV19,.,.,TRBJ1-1,TGTGCCAGTAGTATCGTCAAGAACACTGAAGCTTTCTTT,CASSIVKNTEAFF
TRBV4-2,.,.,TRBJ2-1,TGTGCCAGCAGCCAAGCGTGGGGCAATGAGCAGTTCTTC,CASSQAWGNEQFF
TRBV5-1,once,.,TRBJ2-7,TGCGCCAGCAGCCCGGCAGGGGCCTCCTACGAGCAGTACTTC,CASSPAGASYEQYF
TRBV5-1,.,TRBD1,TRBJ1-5,TGCGCCAGCAGCCCCGGGACAGAAAGCAATCAGCCCCAGCATTTT,CASSPGTESNQPQHF
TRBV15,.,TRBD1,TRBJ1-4,TGTGCCACCAGCAGGATAGGGGGCTACGGTGAAAAACTGTTTTTT,CATSRIGGYGEKLFF
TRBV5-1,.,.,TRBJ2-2,TGCGCCAGCAGCTGGGGGTACGGGGACACCGGGGAGCTGTTTTTT,CASSWGYGDTGELFF
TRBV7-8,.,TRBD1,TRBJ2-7,TGTGCCAGCAGCTTAGGGACAGGGATTTACGAGCAGTACTTC,CASSLGTGIYEQYF
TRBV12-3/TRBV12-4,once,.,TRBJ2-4,TGTGCCAGCAGTGCCCCTGGCAAAAACATTCAGTACTTC,CASSAPGKNIQYF
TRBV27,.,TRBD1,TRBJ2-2,TGTGCCAGCAGTCCAAGACAGGGGGCTACTTTCTCCGGGGAGCTGTTTTTT,CASSPRQGATFSGELFF
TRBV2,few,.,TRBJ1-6,TGTGCCAGCGAATCGGAACGGGGGGCTCCCCACTTT,CASESERGAPHF
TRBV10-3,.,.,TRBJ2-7,TGTGCCATCAGCCGGGATAGCTACGAGCAGTACTTC,CAISRDSYEQYF
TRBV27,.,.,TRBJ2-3,TGTGCCAGCAGCCTCGTGATTATGGGGAAAGATACGCAGTATTTT,CASSLVIMGKDTQYF
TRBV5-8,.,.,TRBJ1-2,TGTGCCAGCAGCTTGGCGGGCACCTCTAACTATGGCTACACCTTC,CASSLAGTSNYGYTF
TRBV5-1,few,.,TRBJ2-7,TGCGCCAGCAGCTTGGGAGGGACGGCGACCTACGAGCAGTACTTC,CASSLGGTATYEQYF
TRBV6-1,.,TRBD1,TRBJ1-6,TGTGCCAGCAGTGTGATAAGGGGGACAGGGGATAATTCACCCCTCCACTTT,CASSVIRGTGDNSPLHF
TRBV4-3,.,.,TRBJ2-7,TGCGCCAGCAGCCAAGAAATTGAGAGGGCTCCCGACTACGAGCAGTACTTC,CASSQEIERAPDYEQYF
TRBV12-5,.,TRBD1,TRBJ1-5,TGTGCTAGTGGTTTTGGACAGGGGGAAAATCAGCCCCAGCATTTT,CASGFGQGENQPQHF
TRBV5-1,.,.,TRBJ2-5,TGCGCCAGCAGCTTGGTGCTAGCAGAGACCCAGTACTTC,CASSLVLAETQYF
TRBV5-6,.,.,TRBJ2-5,TGTGCCAGCAGCTCCCTACGGGACTCTCAAGAGACCCAGTACTTC,CASSSLRDSQETQYF
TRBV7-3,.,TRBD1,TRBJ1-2,TGTGCCAGCAGCCGAGGACAGGGAGTCTATGGCTACACCTTC,CASSRGQGVYGYTF
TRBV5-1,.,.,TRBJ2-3,TGCGCCAGCAGCCGGGAGGGGGCTCCTTACACAGATACGCAGTATTTT,CASSREGAPYTDTQYF
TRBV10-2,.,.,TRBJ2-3,TGCGCCAGCAGTGTGAGACCAACAGATACGCAGTATTTT,CASSVRPTDTQYF
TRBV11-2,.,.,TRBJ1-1,TGTGCCAGCAGCCCCGGAGGGAGGACTGAAGCTTTCTTT,CASSPGGRTEAFF
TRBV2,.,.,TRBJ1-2,TGTGCCAGCACCTACTCTTTTTCGGGCTACACCTTC,CASTYSFSGYTF
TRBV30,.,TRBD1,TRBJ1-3,TGTGCCTGGAGTAACCGGGACAGGGCAGGAAACACCATATATTTT,CAWSNRDRAGNTIYF
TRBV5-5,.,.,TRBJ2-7,TGTGCCAGCAGCCAATGGACACTCCAAACGTCCGAGCAGTACTTC,CASSQWTLQTSEQYF
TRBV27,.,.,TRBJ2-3,TGTGCCAGCAGTTTTCTCGGACAGACAAAACCCAGCACAGATACGCAGTATTTT,CASSFLGQTKPSTDTQYF
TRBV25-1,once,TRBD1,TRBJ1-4,TGTGCCAGCAGTGAAGGGACAGGAATTGCAACTAATGAAAAACTGTTTTTT,CASSEGTGIATNEKLFF
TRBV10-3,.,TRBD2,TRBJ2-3,TGTGCCATCAGTGTAGGGACTAGCGGAAGCTTAATCACAGATACGCAGTATTTT,CAISVGTSGSLITDTQYF
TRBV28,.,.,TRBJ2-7,TGTGCCAGCAGCCTTAGGGCCTACGAGCAGTACTTC,CASSLRAYEQYF
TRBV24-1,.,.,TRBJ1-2,TGTGCCACCAGTGATTCTCGGGGTTTCGGCTATGGCTACACCTTC,CATSDSRGFGYGYTF
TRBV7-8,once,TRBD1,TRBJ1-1,TGTGCCAGCACCCACCTGGGGACAGAGAACACTGAAGCTTTCTTT,CASTHLGTENTEAFF
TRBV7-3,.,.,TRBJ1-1,TGTGCCAGCAGCTTAAACGGAGCGAACACTGAAGCTTTCTTT,CASSLNGANTEAFF
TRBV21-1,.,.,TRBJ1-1,TGTGCCAGCAGCAACCCTCTCAGGGGGATGGCTTTCTTT,CASSNPLRGMAFF
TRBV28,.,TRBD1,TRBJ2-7,TGTGCCAGCAGTGGACAGGTCCCCCGGTCCTACGAGCAGTACTTC,CASSGQVPRSYEQYF
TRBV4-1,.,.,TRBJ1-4,TGCGCCAGCAGCCAAGGGGAGAATGAAAAACTGTTTTTT,CASSQGENEKLFF
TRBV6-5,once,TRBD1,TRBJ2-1,TGTGCCAGCGGAGGACAGGAGAACTTTAACAATGAGCAGTTCTTC,CASGGQENFNNEQFF
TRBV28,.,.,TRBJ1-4,TGTGCCAGCATCGGGGGAACTAATGAAAAACTGTTTTTT,CASIGGTNEKLFF
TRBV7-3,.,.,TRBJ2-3,TGTGCCAGCAGCTTAAATCGGGATACGCAGTATTTT,CASSLNRDTQYF